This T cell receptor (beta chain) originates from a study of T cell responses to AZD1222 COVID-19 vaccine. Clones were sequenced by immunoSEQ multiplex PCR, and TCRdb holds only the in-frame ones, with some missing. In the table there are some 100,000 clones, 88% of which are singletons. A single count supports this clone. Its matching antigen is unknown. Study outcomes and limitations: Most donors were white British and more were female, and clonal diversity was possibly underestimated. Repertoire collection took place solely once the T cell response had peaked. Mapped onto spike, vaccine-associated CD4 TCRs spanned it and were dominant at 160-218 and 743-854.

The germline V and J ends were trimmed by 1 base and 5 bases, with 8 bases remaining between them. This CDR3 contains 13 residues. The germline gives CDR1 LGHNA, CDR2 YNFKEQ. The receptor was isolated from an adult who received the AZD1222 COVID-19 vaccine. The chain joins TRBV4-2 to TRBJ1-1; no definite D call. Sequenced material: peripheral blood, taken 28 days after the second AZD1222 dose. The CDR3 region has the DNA TGTGCCAGCAGCCAAGCTGGCGTGACTGAAGCTTTCTTT. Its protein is CASSQAGVTEAFF.